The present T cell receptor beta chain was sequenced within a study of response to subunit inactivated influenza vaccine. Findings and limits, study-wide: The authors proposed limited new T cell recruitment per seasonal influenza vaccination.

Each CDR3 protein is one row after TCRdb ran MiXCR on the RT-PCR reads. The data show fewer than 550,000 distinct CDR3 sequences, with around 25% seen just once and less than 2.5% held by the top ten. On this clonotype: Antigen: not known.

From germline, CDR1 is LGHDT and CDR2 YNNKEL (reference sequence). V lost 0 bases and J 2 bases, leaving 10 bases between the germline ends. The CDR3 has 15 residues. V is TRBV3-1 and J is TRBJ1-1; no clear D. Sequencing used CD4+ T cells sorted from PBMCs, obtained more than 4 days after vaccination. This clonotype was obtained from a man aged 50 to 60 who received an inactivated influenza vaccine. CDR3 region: CASSQENVINTEAFF. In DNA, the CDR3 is TGTGCCAGCAGCCAAGAGAACGTTATTAACACTGAAGCTTTCTTT.